The 9 T cell receptor beta chains below come from one sample, sequenced in a study of blood T cell repertoires in COVID-19. The assay was immunoSEQ multiplex PCR, and TCRdb's table has in-frame clones only and misses some. The data show approximately 250,000 clones, 80% to 95% seen once. Material: PBMCs or T cells enriched from blood (not recorded which). Receptors originate from a man in his forties who had been exposed to COVID-19.

The rearrangement uses TRBV12-5 and TRBJ1-5; a possible D gene is TRBD1 (6 bases). The CDR3 sequence is 14 residues long. Trimming shortened V by 6 bases and J by 0 bases, and 9 bases separated the two germline ends. The V gene's germline CDR1 is LGHNT and CDR2 FRNRAP. CDR3 region: CASGRDTSNQPQHF. CDR3 coding DNA: TGTGCTAGTGGCCGGGACACTAGCAATCAGCCCCAGCATTTT.

The chain employs TRBV9 and TRBJ2-2, with 14 positions matching TRBD2. V lost 2 bases and J lost 4; bases outside the gene matches: 4. This CDR3 spans 17 amino acids. CDR1 is SGDLS, CDR2 YYNGEE, per germline. For the CDR3, the DNA is TGTGCCAGCAGCGTGGGACTAGCGGGAGTTCTCACCGGGGAGCTGTTTTTT. Encoded protein: CASSVGLAGVLTGELFF.

The chain's CDR3 is CSVTHDYEQYF. The DNA for the CDR3 is TGCAGCGTTACACACGACTACGAGCAGTACTTC. The gene calls are TRBV29-1 and TRBJ2-7, with unresolved D. The CDR3 length is 11 residues. The germline V gene has CDR1 SQVTM and CDR2 ANQGSEA. Deletions cut 5 bases from V and 3 bases from J, with 8 bases between.

This clone is a singleton in its sample. The chain links TRBV5-1 to TRBJ2-7, with 8 bases lining up with TRBD1. Germline CDR1 reads SGHRS; CDR2 reads YFSETQ. The CDR3 is made up of 14 amino acids. Trimming cost V 4 bases and J 6 bases; bases outside gene matches: 9. The CDR3 loop is CASSPGADRGEQYF. The DNA of the CDR3 is TGCGCCAGCAGCCCGGGGGCCGACAGGGGCGAGCAGTACTTC.

The chain recombines TRBV9 with TRBJ1-2; possibly TRBD1 for D (5 bases). From germline, CDR1 is SGDLS and CDR2 YYNGEE. The CDR3 length is 14 residues. The germline V and J ends were trimmed by 3 bases and 3 bases, with 12 bases remaining between them. The CDR3 DNA reads as TGTGCCAGCAGCGGCGTGCAGGGATACTATGGCTACACCTTC. It yields the protein CASSGVQGYYGYTF.

This sequence joins TRBV24-1 and TRBJ1-1, with D unclear. V dropped 8 bases and J dropped 4 bases, with 19 bases sitting between them. The germline V gene encodes CDR1 KGHDR and CDR2 SFDVKD. CDR3 length equals 15 residues. CDR3 region: CATTDSRGLSTEAFF. As DNA, the CDR3 is TGTGCCACCACCGATTCCCGAGGGCTGAGCACTGAAGCTTTCTTT.

This clone came up a few times. This chain uses TRBV7-9 with TRBJ2-1; possible D gene TRBD1, 5 bases. Germline loops: CDR1 SEHNR, CDR2 FQNEAQ (reference sequence). The CDR3 consists of 12 residues. V was shortened by 3 bases and J by 15 bases, with 15 bases between the two germline ends. The CDR3 DNA is TGTGCCAGCAGCTTTCTAGGGGCAATGTTGTTCTTC. Amino acid sequence: CASSFLGAMLFF.

The CDR3 DNA follows: TGTGCCAGCAGCTTAGTTCCTAGCTACGAGCAGTACTTC. Its translation is CASSLVPSYEQYF. The V and J genes are TRBV7-2 and TRBJ2-7; D is unclear. This CDR3 has 13 residues. The germline V gene has CDR1 SGHTA and CDR2 FQGNSA. Trimming pared 1 base from V and 3 bases from J, leaving 7 bases between.

The J gene is TRBJ2-2, the V gene TRBV19; perhaps TRBD2 as D (5 bases). The V gene lost 3 bases and the J gene lost 5 bases, with 10 bases spanning the gap. The CDR3 is made up of 14 amino acids. The germline V gene encodes CDR1 LNHDA and CDR2 SQIVND (reference sequence). CDR3 DNA: TGTGCCAGTAGTATTATGTCGGGGACCGGGGAGCTGTTTTTT. Protein sequence: CASSIMSGTGELFF. The complete variable domain, with remaining parts taken from reference TRBV19 and TRBJ2-2, reads DGGITQSPKYLFRKEGQNVTLSCEQNLNHDAMYWYRQDPGQGLRLIYYSQIVNDFQKGDIAEGYSVSREKKESFPLTVTSAQKNPTAFYLCASSIMSGTGELFFGEGSRLTVL.